Listed here are 26 T cell receptor beta chains from one sample, sequenced in a study of read filtering for tumor transcriptome and immune sequencing. Molecular barcoded adaptors covering alpha/delta and beta/gamma chains were used on around 370 ng RNA. Each CDR3 protein is one row after TCRdb ran MiXCR on the reads. The sample shows around 50,000 distinct CDR3 sequences, 12% of them seen only once. Sequences were obtained from a population of CD138-negative cells sorted from bone marrow. The receptors derive from a donor aged 40 or older with multiple myeloma.

In its sample, this clonotype was seen a few times. Without the conserved terminal phenylalanine or tryptophan, this CDR3 likely stems from a read error. The chain recombines TRBV12-3 or TRBV12-4 with TRBJ2-3; the match to TRBD2 covers 10 bases. The trim removed 7 bases at V and 3 bases at J, leaving 7 bases unmatched. The CDR3 is made up of 15 amino acids. As DNA, the CDR3 is TGTGCCAGCACCTTTCAAGCGGGGGGGACAGATACGCAGTATCTT. Amino acid sequence: CASTFQAGGTDTQYL.

Ten or more counts support this clonotype. V usage is TRBV2 and J usage is TRBJ2-5, with D maybe TRBD2 (6 bases). The CDR3 extends over 13 amino acids. V gave up 6 bases and J gave up 2 bases, with 10 bases separating them. The germline V gene encodes CDR1 SNHLY and CDR2 FYNNEI. The CDR3 DNA sequence: TGTGCCAGCAGGCCTCGGGAGCAAGAGACCCAGTACTTC. Amino acid sequence: CASRPREQETQYF.

This clonotype was counted ten times or more. This sequence joins TRBV5-1 and TRBJ2-1; 7 nucleotides agree with TRBD1. Germline V gives CDR1 SGHRS, CDR2 YFSETQ. The trim removed 4 bases at V and 8 bases at J, leaving 6 bases unmatched. CDR3 length equals 13 residues. CDR3 bases: TGCGCCAGCAGCGATATAGGGGGCTATGAGCAGTTCTTC. Translating it yields CASSDIGGYEQFF.

This clonotype was recorded a few times. This chain connects TRBV28 to TRBJ2-7, with TRBD1 identical over 8 bases. CDR3 length: 14 amino acids. V lost 5 bases, J lost 2 bases, and 5 bases stayed unmatched. The V gene's germline CDR1 is MDHEN and CDR2 SYDVKM. The CDR3 is CASSTTGGPYEQYF. The CDR3 nucleotides read TGTGCCAGCAGTACTACAGGGGGGCCCTACGAGCAGTACTTC. The whole variable domain, remainder taken from reference TRBV28 and TRBJ2-7, is DVKVTQSSRYLVKRTGEKVFLECVQDMDHENMFWYRQDPGLGLRLIYFSYDVKMKEKGDIPEGYSVSREKKERFSLILESASTNQTSMYLCASSTTGGPYEQYFGPGTRLTVT.

This clonotype was counted many times. The genes are TRBV4-1 and TRBJ2-1; no clear D. Between the trimmed V and J ends, which lost 9 bases and 0 bases, there was a span of 12 bases. Germline V gene data show CDR1 as MGHRA and CDR2 as YSYEKL. The CDR3 runs to 14 residues. CDR3 nucleotides: TGCGCCAGTGTTAGCATGAACTCCTACAATGAGCAGTTCTTC. Residues: CASVSMNSYNEQFF.

V gene TRBV7-9 combines with J gene TRBJ1-5; tentative D call: TRBD1 (5 bases). The CDR3 covers 15 residues. V was shortened by 4 bases and J by 7 bases, with 17 bases between the two germline ends. Germline V gene lookup returns CDR1 SEHNR and CDR2 FQNEAQ (reference sequence). The CDR3 reads CASSSEGWGIQPQHF. CDR3 nucleotides: TGTGCCAGCAGCTCAGAAGGTTGGGGCATACAGCCCCAGCATTTT.

V and J are TRBV6-5 and TRBJ1-1; D is unclear. This CDR3 is built from 15 residues. Germline-derived CDR1 and CDR2 are MNHEY and SVGAGI. Trimming removed 7 bases at V and 14 bases at J, with 29 bases between. The CDR3 DNA reads as TGTGCCAGCACCCGTACTATTGGGCTGAACACTGGAGCCTTCTTT. It encodes CASTRTIGLNTGAFF.

This clonotype was observed many times. This chain links TRBV3-1 with TRBJ2-1, with 10 bases that match TRBD1. Per germline, CDR1 LGHDT and CDR2 YNNKEL (reference sequence). The V and J ends lost 2 bases and 0 bases, in that order; junction bases with no gene match: 1. The CDR3 is made up of 16 amino acids. The CDR3, as DNA: TGTGCCAGCAGCCAAAGGACAGGGGGCTCCTACAATGAGCAGTTCTTC. Translation: CASSQRTGGSYNEQFF.

Ten or more counts support this clonotype. The chain joins TRBV7-9 to TRBJ2-3; D not certain. The CDR3 sequence is 11 residues long. The germline V gene has CDR1 SEHNR and CDR2 FQNEAQ (reference sequence). V lost 6 bases and J 4 bases, leaving 5 bases between the germline ends. In nucleotides, the CDR3 is TGTGCCAGCAGTACCTCAGATACGCAGTATTTT. The encoded protein is CASSTSDTQYF.

This clonotype was detected ten times or more. V is TRBV20-1 and J is TRBJ2-3; D uncertain. From germline, CDR1 is DFQATT and CDR2 SNEGSKA (reference sequence). This CDR3 has 17 residues. Trimming cost V 1 base and J 0 bases, with 17 bases left between them. CDR3 nucleotide sequence: TGCAGTGCTAGAGTACGGTTCCGCTTCGCTAGCACAGATACGCAGTATTTT. This sequence encodes CSARVRFRFASTDTQYF.

This clonotype has ten or more counts. This chain connects TRBV5-1 to TRBJ2-7; D might be TRBD2 (8 bases). The CDR3 is 15 amino acids. Looked up from germline, CDR1 is SGHRS and CDR2 is YFSETQ. Trimming left V 5 bases short and J 1 base short, with 16 bases between. CDR3 nucleotide sequence: TGCGCCAGCAGTAGCGGGACAGCGAATTCCTACGAGCAGTACTTC. This translates into CASSSGTANSYEQYF.

This clonotype appeared many times. The chain links TRBV6-4 to TRBJ2-3; D is undetermined. CDR3 length: 13 amino acids. V lost 0 bases and J lost 4, with 5 bases in between. Germline V gives CDR1 MRHNA, CDR2 SNTAGT. CDR3 protein: CASSDSEADTQYF. In DNA, the CDR3 is TGTGCCAGCAGTGACTCCGAGGCAGATACGCAGTATTTT.

This clonotype was counted between two and nine times. V and J are TRBV25-1 and TRBJ2-1, with 9 bases matching TRBD1. The V gene's germline CDR1 is MGHDK and CDR2 SYGVNS. The CDR3 consists of 16 residues. With V trimmed by 4 bases and J by 8 bases, 12 bases remained unmatched. CDR3 sequence: CASSASPGQGIYEQFF. CDR3 nucleotide sequence: TGTGCCAGCAGTGCGAGTCCGGGACAGGGAATTTATGAGCAGTTCTTC.

The V gene is TRBV7-3, the J gene TRBJ2-1; 8 positions agree with TRBD1. The CDR3 covers 15 residues. Germline trimming cut 5 bases from V and 9 bases from J; bases unmatched to any gene: 12. CDR1 and CDR2 (germline): SGHTA, FQGTGA. The CDR3 bases are TGTGCCAGCAGCCCCACCGGGACAGGCAGTCGTGAGCAGTTCTTC. Translated: CASSPTGTGSREQFF.

The J gene is TRBJ2-1, the V gene TRBV4-1, with a possible D match to TRBD2 (5 bases). The CDR3 is made up of 15 amino acids. CDR1 MGHRA and CDR2 YSYEKL come from the germline V gene. The V end was cut by 3 bases, the J end by 8 bases, with 17 bases between. The CDR3 region is CASSQKASKDYEQFF. The CDR3 nucleotides are TGCGCCAGCAGCCAGAAGGCTAGCAAAGATTATGAGCAGTTCTTC.

The table lists this clonotype with many counts. The J gene is TRBJ1-1, the V gene TRBV3-1, with 8 nucleotides matching TRBD1. The CDR3 length is 19 residues. Trimming at V came to 1 base and at J to 1 base, leaving 14 bases not matched to a gene. From germline, CDR1 is LGHDT and CDR2 YNNKEL (reference sequence). CDR3 sequence reads: CASSQASLGTGRGNTEAFF. As DNA, the CDR3 is TGTGCCAGCAGCCAAGCCTCATTGGGGACAGGCCGGGGGAACACTGAAGCTTTCTTT.

This clonotype has a handful of counts. One base away lies a much larger clone, so this may be a sequencing read error. The chain carries TRBV5-1 and TRBJ2-2, with D maybe TRBD1 (5 bases). The CDR3 has 14 residues. Germline V CDR1 and CDR2: SGHRS, YFSETQ. As DNA, the CDR3 is TGCGCCATCAGCTTGGGGCACAACACCGGGGAGCTGTTTTTT. Its translation: CAISLGHNTGELFF.

The table lists this clonotype with many counts. The gene calls are TRBV4-1 and TRBJ1-1; no clear D. Looked up from germline, CDR1 is MGHRA and CDR2 is YSYEKL. The CDR3 totals 15 residues. Trimming took 1 base from V and 2 from J, leaving 11 bases between them. The CDR3 spells CASSQGFYSNTEAFF. The CDR3 coding sequence is TGCGCCAGCAGCCAAGGTTTCTACAGCAACACTGAAGCTTTCTTT.

The sample holds many counts of this clonotype. This rearrangement joins TRBV7-6 to TRBJ2-1, with D perhaps given as TRBD1 or TRBD2 (5 bases each). This CDR3 spans 14 amino acids. V gave up 3 bases and J gave up 10 bases, with 16 bases separating them. Germline V CDR1 and CDR2: SGHVS, FNYEAQ. As DNA, the CDR3 is TGTGCCAGCAGCTTGGGAGAAGGGACCTGGGAGCAGTTCTTC. As protein: CASSLGEGTWEQFF.

This clonotype appeared many times. V usage is TRBV6-5 and J usage is TRBJ2-7, with TRBD1 matching over 8 bases. The junction had 5 bases not matched to a gene; V was cut back by 0 bases and J by 4 bases. The V gene's germline CDR1 is MNHEY and CDR2 SVGAGI. This CDR3 comprises 15 residues. CDR3 DNA: TGTGCCAGCAGTTACTCTCCCCAGGGGGCTTACGAGCAGTACTTC. It encodes CASSYSPQGAYEQYF.

This clonotype showed up many times. The V and J genes are TRBV28 and TRBJ2-6, with D possibly TRBD1 on 5 matching bases. The CDR3 length is 15 residues. The germline V gene has CDR1 MDHEN and CDR2 SYDVKM. V lost 3 bases and J 2 bases, leaving 8 bases between the germline ends. CDR3 region: CASSFSRAGANVLTF. The CDR3 DNA reads as TGTGCCAGCAGTTTTAGCAGGGCTGGGGCCAACGTCCTGACTTTC.

A remark on this clonotype: A far larger clone is a single base away, which makes a read error likely. This chain uses TRBV7-7 with TRBJ2-1; either TRBD1 or TRBD2 may supply D (5 bases each). Trimming took 4 bases from V and 9 from J, leaving 7 bases between them. Germline V gene data show CDR1 as SSHAT and CDR2 as FNYEAQ (reference sequence). The CDR3 has 11 residues. CDR3: CASSSGSEQFF. The CDR3 coding sequence is TGTGCCAGCAGCTCAGGGAGTGAGCAGTTCTTC.

This clonotype was detected many times. The rearrangement uses TRBV24-1 and TRBJ2-2; 7 bases fit TRBD1. Germline values: CDR1 KGHDR, CDR2 SFDVKD. This CDR3 is 12 amino acids long. V shed 8 bases and J 6 bases; nucleotides not matched to a gene: 2. Here the CDR3 reads CATKGGPGELFF. In DNA, the CDR3 is TGTGCCACCAAAGGGGGCCCCGGGGAGCTGTTTTTT.

This clonotype was observed at least ten times. This rearrangement joins TRBV6-6 to TRBJ2-5; 7 bases map to TRBD1. V lost 5 bases and J lost 1; bases outside the gene matches: 10. This CDR3 comprises 16 residues. Germline values: CDR1 MNHNY, CDR2 SVGAGI (reference sequence). The CDR3 loop reads CASSDTTGSFQETQYF. The DNA for the CDR3 is TGTGCCAGCAGTGACACGACAGGGTCGTTCCAAGAGACCCAGTACTTC.

For this clonotype: Possible read error: a much larger clone is one base away. This chain connects TRBV7-9 to TRBJ1-5; D might be TRBD1 (5 bases). This CDR3 is built from 13 residues. Germline-derived CDR1 and CDR2 are SEHNR and FQNEAQ (reference sequence). Trimming took off 8 bases at V and 5 bases at J, with 13 bases between the two ends. DNA of the CDR3: TGTGCCAGCGCAGGGACCGGCGATCAGCCCCAGCATTTT. Its protein is CASAGTGDQPQHF. The full variable domain, its missing parts supplied by reference TRBV7-9 and TRBJ1-5, is DTGVSQNPRHKITKRGQNVTFRCDPISEHNRLYWYRQTLGQGPEFLTYFQNEAQLEKSRLLSDRFSAERPKGSFSTLEIQRTEQGDSAMYLCASAGTGDQPQHFGDGTRLSIL.

The sample holds many counts of this clonotype. This chain joins TRBV11-2 and TRBJ2-1; TRBD2 matches 9 bases. The CDR3 extends over 17 amino acids. The germline V gene encodes CDR1 SGHAT and CDR2 FQNNGV. The ends lost 0 bases at V and 8 bases at J; junction bases unmatched: 11. Here the CDR3 reads CASSLDPGGGAVDEQFF. The CDR3 DNA reads as TGTGCCAGCAGCTTAGACCCCGGCGGGGGGGCCGTCGATGAGCAGTTCTTC.